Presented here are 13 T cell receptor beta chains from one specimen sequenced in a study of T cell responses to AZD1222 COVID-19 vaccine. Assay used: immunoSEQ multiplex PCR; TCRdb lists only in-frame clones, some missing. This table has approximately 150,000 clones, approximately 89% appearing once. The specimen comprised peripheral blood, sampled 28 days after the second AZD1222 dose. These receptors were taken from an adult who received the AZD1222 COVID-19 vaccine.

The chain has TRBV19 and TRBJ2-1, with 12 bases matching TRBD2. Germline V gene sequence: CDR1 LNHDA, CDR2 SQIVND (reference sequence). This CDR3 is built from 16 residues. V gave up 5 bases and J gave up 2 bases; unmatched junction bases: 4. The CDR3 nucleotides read TGTGCCAGTAGTGGACGACTAGCGGGGGCCTACAATGAGCAGTTCTTC. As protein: CASSGRLAGAYNEQFF.

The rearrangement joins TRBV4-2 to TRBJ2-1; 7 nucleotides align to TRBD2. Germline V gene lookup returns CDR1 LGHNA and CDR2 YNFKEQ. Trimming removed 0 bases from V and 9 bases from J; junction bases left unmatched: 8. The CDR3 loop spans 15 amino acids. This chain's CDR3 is CASSQDFGLESEQFF. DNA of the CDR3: TGTGCCAGCAGCCAAGATTTTGGACTAGAGTCTGAGCAGTTCTTC.

The CDR3 loop reads CASSLVPSSGLGNSPLHF. As DNA, the CDR3 is TGCGCCAGCAGCTTGGTACCCTCTTCTGGGCTGGGTAATTCACCCCTCCACTTT. The V gene is TRBV5-1, the J gene TRBJ1-6; D unclear. V was clipped by 0 bases and J by 6 bases, with 19 bases between them. Germline lookup yields CDR1 SGHRS and CDR2 YFSETQ. There are 18 residues in the CDR3.

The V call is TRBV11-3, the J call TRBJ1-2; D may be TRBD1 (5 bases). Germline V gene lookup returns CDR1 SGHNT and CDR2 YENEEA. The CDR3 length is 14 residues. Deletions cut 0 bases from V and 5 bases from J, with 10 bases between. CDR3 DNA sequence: TGTGCCAGCAGCTTAGATCGCGGACATTATGGCTACACCTTC. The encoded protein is CASSLDRGHYGYTF. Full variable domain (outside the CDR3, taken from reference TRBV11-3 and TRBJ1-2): EAGVVQSPRYKIIEKKQPVAFWCNPISGHNTLYWYLQNLGQGPELLIRYENEEAVDDSQLPKDRFSAERLKGVDSTLKIQPAELGDSAVYLCASSLDRGHYGYTFGSGTRLTVV.

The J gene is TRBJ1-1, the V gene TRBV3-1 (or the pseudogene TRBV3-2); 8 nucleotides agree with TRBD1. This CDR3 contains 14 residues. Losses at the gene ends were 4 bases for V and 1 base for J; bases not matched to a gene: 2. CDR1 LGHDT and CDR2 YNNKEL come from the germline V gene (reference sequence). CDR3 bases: TGTGCCAGCAGCCCGGGACAGGCGAACACTGAAGCTTTCTTT. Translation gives CASSPGQANTEAFF.

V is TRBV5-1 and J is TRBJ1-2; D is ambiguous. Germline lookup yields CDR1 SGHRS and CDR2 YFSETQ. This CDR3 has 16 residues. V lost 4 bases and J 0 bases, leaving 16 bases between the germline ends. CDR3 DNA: TGCGCCAGCAGCACGTTGGACGGAAAAGCTAACTATGGCTACACCTTC. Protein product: CASSTLDGKANYGYTF.

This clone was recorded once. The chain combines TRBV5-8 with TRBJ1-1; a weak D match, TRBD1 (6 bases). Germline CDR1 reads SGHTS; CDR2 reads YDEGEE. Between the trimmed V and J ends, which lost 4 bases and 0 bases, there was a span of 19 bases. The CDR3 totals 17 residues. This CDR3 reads CASSAQGDLFLNTEAFF. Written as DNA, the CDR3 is TGTGCCAGCAGCGCACAGGGAGATCTCTTTCTGAACACTGAAGCTTTCTTT.

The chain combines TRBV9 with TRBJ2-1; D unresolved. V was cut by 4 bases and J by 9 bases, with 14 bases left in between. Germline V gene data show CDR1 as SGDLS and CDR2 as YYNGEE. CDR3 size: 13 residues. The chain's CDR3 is CASSPILRAEQFF. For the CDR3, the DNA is TGTGCCAGCAGCCCCATACTCCGGGCTGAGCAGTTCTTC.

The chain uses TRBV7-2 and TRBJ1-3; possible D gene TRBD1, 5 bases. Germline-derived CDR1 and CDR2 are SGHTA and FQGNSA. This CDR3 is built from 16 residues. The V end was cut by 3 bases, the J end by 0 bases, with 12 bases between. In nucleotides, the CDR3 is TGTGCCAGCAGCTTCCTGGGGCGGAACTCTGGAAACACCATATATTTT. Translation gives CASSFLGRNSGNTIYF.

For the CDR3, the DNA is TGTGCCAGCAGTGAAGCCCGCGCAGGGATTAATGAAAAACTGTTTTTT. It codes for CASSEARAGINEKLFF. This chain joins TRBV6-1 and TRBJ1-4, with D perhaps matching TRBD1 (5 bases). Germline V CDR1 and CDR2: MNHNS, SASEGT. This CDR3 has 16 residues. V was shortened by 0 bases and J by 4 bases, with 12 bases between the two germline ends.

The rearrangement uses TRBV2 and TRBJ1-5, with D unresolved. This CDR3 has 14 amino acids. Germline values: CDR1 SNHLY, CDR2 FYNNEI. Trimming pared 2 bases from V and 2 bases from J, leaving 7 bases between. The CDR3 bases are TGTGCCAGCAGTGAACAGACCGGCAATCAGCCCCAGCATTTT. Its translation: CASSEQTGNQPQHF.

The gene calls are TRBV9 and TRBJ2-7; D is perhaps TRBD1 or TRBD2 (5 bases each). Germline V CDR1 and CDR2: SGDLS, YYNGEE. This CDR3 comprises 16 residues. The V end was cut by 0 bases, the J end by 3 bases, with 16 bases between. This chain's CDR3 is CASSVGWDGSLYEQYF. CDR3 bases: TGTGCCAGCAGCGTAGGATGGGACGGTTCCCTCTACGAGCAGTACTTC.

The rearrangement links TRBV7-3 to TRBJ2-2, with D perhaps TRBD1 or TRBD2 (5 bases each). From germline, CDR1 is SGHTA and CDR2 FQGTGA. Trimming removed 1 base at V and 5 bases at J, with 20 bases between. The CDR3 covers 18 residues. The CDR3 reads CASSLSPRGRASTGELFF. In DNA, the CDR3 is TGTGCCAGCAGCTTAAGCCCCCGGGGCAGGGCTTCTACCGGGGAGCTGTTTTTT.